This TCR beta chain originates from a study of blood T cells in healthy people across ages. Study background: Through template switching, about one barcoded beta molecule was captured per two T cells, as measured in model experiments. Points from the study as a whole: Shifts in expanded clonotypes may have been confounded by donor CMV status, which was unknown. Older individuals had lower TCR beta diversity per million T cells (the decline was roughly linear).

Then a second PCR, running roughly 7 to 11 cycles, was carried out with a sample-barcoded 5' primer and a J-beta primer mix. TCRdb independently ran MiXCR on the 5' RACE reads; one entry per CDR3 protein. The data contain 1,500,000 or so distinct CDR3 sequences, roughly two fifths of them singletons. With regard to this clonotype: Antigen: not known.

PBMCs, at least 6 million per sample, were isolated. The CDR3 runs 15 residues. V was clipped by 6 bases and J by 5 bases; unmatched bases: 8. Germline V gene sequence: CDR1 DFQATT, CDR2 SNEGSKA (reference sequence). This chain links TRBV20-1 with TRBJ2-1, with 12 bases that match TRBD2. The clonotype was recovered from a woman aged 18-29 years in good health. The sample comprised blood. This chain's CDR3 is CSAARTSGTHNEQFF. The CDR3 nucleotides are TGCAGTGCCGCTCGGACTAGCGGGACCCACAATGAGCAGTTCTTC.